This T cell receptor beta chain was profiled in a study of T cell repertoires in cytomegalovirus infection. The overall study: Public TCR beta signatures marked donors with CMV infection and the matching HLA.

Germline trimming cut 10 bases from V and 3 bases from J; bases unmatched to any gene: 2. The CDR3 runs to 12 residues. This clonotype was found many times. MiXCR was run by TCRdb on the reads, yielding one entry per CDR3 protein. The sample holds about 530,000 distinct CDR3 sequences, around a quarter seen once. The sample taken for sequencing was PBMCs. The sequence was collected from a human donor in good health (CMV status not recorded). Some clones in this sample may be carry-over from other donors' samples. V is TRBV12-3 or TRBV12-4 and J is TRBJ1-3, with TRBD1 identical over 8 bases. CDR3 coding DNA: TGTGCCACCGACAGGGGTGGAAACACCATATATTTT. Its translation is CATDRGGNTIYF.